A single sample is the source of the 29 T cell receptor beta chains below, sequenced in a study of tumor-infiltrating lymphocytes in primary liver carcinoma. A constant-region primer primed TCR beta cDNA synthesis from roughly 520 ng of total RNA. It was through three nested multiplex PCR rounds of slightly modified ARM-PCR that TCR beta libraries arose. TRBV1-TRBV30 forward primers paired with a C-beta reverse primer were used in the first two PCR rounds, which ran 9 to 10 cycles each. TCRdb ran MiXCR on the multiplex PCR reads and lists one entry per CDR3 protein. The sample has roughly 120,000 distinct CDR3 sequences; 55% to 65% are singletons. The source material, 20-30 mg of unsorted bulk tissue, was used to co-extract RNA and DNA. Sequencing was done on a sample of liver tumor tissue from sampling region 1. As for subset: tumor region T1, superior pole. Receptor source: a woman aged 60-70 years with primary liver carcinoma and hepatitis B virus infection.

There are a few counts of this clonotype. This chain joins TRBV7-8 and TRBJ2-1; D is undetermined. The CDR3 length is 16 residues. Germline CDR1 is SGHVS and CDR2 is FQNEAQ. V lost 2 bases to trimming and J lost 6 bases, with 17 bases between them. CDR3 sequence: CASSLMVPLVSNEQFF. The CDR3 DNA sequence: TGTGCCAGCAGCTTAATGGTCCCCCTGGTGAGCAATGAGCAGTTCTTC.

This clonotype was picked up a small number of times. V is TRBV7-9 and J is TRBJ2-1, with D possibly being TRBD1 or TRBD2 (5 bases each). Trimming left V 4 bases short and J 9 bases short, with 10 bases between. Germline V gives CDR1 SEHNR, CDR2 FQNEAQ (reference sequence). CDR3 size: 12 residues. Here the CDR3 reads CASSSGPLEQFF. The CDR3 DNA reads as TGTGCCAGCAGCTCGGGACCGCTTGAGCAGTTCTTC.

A word on this clonotype: An end of the junction does not agree with germline; a read error may underlie this. J is TRBJ2-1 and V is TRBV11-2; D ambiguous. The germline V gene encodes CDR1 SGHAT and CDR2 FQNNGV. This CDR3 is 16 amino acids long. The CDR3 DNA follows: TGTGCCAGCAGCTTAAGGAGAACTCTCAGCTACAATGAGCAGATCTTC. Translation: CASSLRRTLSYNEQIF.

This clonotype was detected a few times. The chain links TRBV28 to TRBJ2-3; D remains unclear. The CDR3 totals 13 residues. Per the germline V gene, CDR1 is MDHEN and CDR2 is SYDVKM. V was shortened by 6 bases and J by 9 bases, with 16 bases between the two germline ends. The CDR3, as DNA: TGTGCCAGCAGCCCGACGACCCCTCCCACGCAGTATTTT. It encodes CASSPTTPPTQYF. Combining the CDR3 with reference TRBV28 and TRBJ2-3 gives the whole variable domain DVKVTQSSRYLVKRTGEKVFLECVQDMDHENMFWYRQDPGLGLRLIYFSYDVKMKEKGDIPEGYSVSREKKERFSLILESASTNQTSMYLCASSPTTPPTQYFGPGTRLTVL.

Remarks on this clonotype: One base away lies a much larger clone, so this may be a sequencing read error. The genes are TRBV6-1 and TRBJ2-6, with 7 bases lining up with TRBD1. Germline-derived CDR1 and CDR2 are MNHNS and SASEGT. The CDR3 totals 17 residues. CDR3 amino acids: CACSARTGRSGANVLTF. For the CDR3, the DNA is TGTGCCTGCAGTGCCCGGACAGGTCGCTCTGGGGCCAACGTCCTGACTTTC.

Notes on this clonotype: A much larger clone differs by one base, so this may be a read error. The chain is built from TRBV6-2 or TRBV6-3 and TRBJ2-1; TRBD2 might be the D (5 bases). Germline V CDR1 and CDR2: MNHEY, SVGEGT. The CDR3 totals 15 residues. The CDR3 spells CASSHSSRGLNEQFF. As DNA, the CDR3 is TGTGCCAGCAGTCACTCTAGTCGGGGTTTGAATGAGCAGTTCTTC.

As for this clonotype: A much larger clone lies a single base off, so this may be a read error. V usage is TRBV10-2 and J usage is TRBJ1-1, with D perhaps TRBD1 (6 bases). CDR1 is WSHSY and CDR2 is SAAADI in the germline V gene. This CDR3 has 14 residues. CDR3: CASIEQGMNTEAFF. The CDR3 DNA reads TGCGCCAGCATTGAGCAGGGGATGAACACTGAAGCTTTCTTT.

Comments on this clonotype: An end of the junction differs from the germline gene, which may be a read error. The rearrangement links TRBV6-5 to TRBJ2-7; D might be TRBD2 (5 bases). Germline CDR1 MNHEY, CDR2 SVGAGI. The length of the CDR3 is 14 residues. CDR3 coding DNA: TGTGCCAGCAGTTCGACGGACTGGACCTCCGAGCAATACTTC. Protein sequence: CASSSTDWTSEQYF.

On this clonotype itself: One junction end disagrees with the germline gene, perhaps due to a read error. The J gene is TRBJ1-1, the V gene TRBV29-1, with TRBD1 as a possible D gene (5 bases). The germline V gene encodes CDR1 SQVTM and CDR2 ANQGSEA. This CDR3 region has 14 residues. The CDR3 bases are TGCAGCGTCCGACGGGGAGGGGAAGACACTGAAGATTTGTTT. Amino acid sequence: CSVRRGGEDTEDLF.

The chain couples TRBV2 to TRBJ1-1; D perhaps matches TRBD1 (5 bases). This CDR3 spans 11 amino acids. CDR1 and CDR2 (germline): SNHLY, FYNNEI. The CDR3 protein is CGRGAGVEAFF. The CDR3 DNA follows: TGTGGAAGAGGGGCAGGTGTTGAAGCTTTCTTT.

The rearrangement joins TRBV11-3 to TRBJ2-2, with D uncertain. The CDR3 covers 13 residues. Between the trimmed V and J ends, which lost 8 bases and 6 bases, there was a span of 13 bases. Germline lookup yields CDR1 SGHNT and CDR2 YENEEA. CDR3 sequence: CASGPLGSGELFF. CDR3 DNA: TGTGCCAGCGGCCCCCTAGGTTCCGGGGAGCTGTTTTTT.

This clonotype was seen a handful of times. The CDR3 sequence: CASSLQGGSNEQYF. The CDR3, as DNA: TGTGCCAGCAGCTTACAGGGGGGTAGCAACGAGCAGTACTTC. This chain joins TRBV11-2 and TRBJ2-7; the D gene is possibly TRBD1 (7 bases). Germline V gives CDR1 SGHAT, CDR2 FQNNGV. The CDR3 is 14 amino acids. Trimming stripped 2 bases from V and 5 bases from J, with 13 bases between.

This clonotype has at least ten counts. The chain employs TRBV29-1 and TRBJ2-6; weak D call: TRBD1 (6 bases). The germline V and J ends were trimmed by 4 bases and 0 bases, with 10 bases remaining between them. This CDR3 has 15 residues. CDR1 SQVTM and CDR2 ANQGSEA come from the germline V gene. The CDR3 DNA reads TGCAGCGTTGTGGGGGCCCTCTCTGGGGCCAACGTCCTGACTTTC. Amino acid sequence: CSVVGALSGANVLTF.

The sample holds many counts of this clonotype. The genes are TRBV4-1 and TRBJ2-1; possibly TRBD1 for D (5 bases). Trimming stripped 4 bases from V and 7 bases from J, with 8 bases between. CDR1 and CDR2 (germline): MGHRA, YSYEKL. The CDR3 sequence is 12 residues long. The CDR3 loop is CASSPGWNEQFF. In nucleotides, the CDR3 is TGCGCCAGCAGCCCAGGGTGGAATGAGCAGTTCTTC.

A few counts support this clonotype. V usage is TRBV24-1 and J usage is TRBJ2-1, with 9 bases matching TRBD2. Trimming took 5 bases from V and 7 from J; bases not matched to a gene: 11. The CDR3 contains 16 residues. Germline CDR1 is KGHDR and CDR2 is SFDVKD. CDR3 loop: CATSAVLGGRGNEQFF. The CDR3 region has the DNA TGTGCCACCAGTGCCGTACTAGGCGGGAGGGGAAATGAGCAGTTCTTC.

Concerning this clonotype: This may be a read error, as it is one base from a much larger clone. The chain recombines TRBV6-1 with TRBJ2-5; D is ambiguous. There are 13 residues in the CDR3. CDR1 MNHNS and CDR2 SASEGT come from the germline V gene. The V end lost 7 bases, the J end lost 5 bases, and 14 bases lay between the germline ends. Here the CDR3 reads CASNPEGLETQYF. The CDR3 nucleotides are TGTGCCAGCAACCCCGAAGGCCTTGAGACCCAGTACTTC.

A remark on this clonotype: Sequence at one end of the junction differs from germline and may be a read error. The chain recombines TRBV12-3 or TRBV12-4 with TRBJ2-1; TRBD1 is a possible D gene (6 bases). This CDR3 is built from 16 residues. The CDR3 bases are TGTGCCAGCAGTTCTCGCCCACGGGACATGGACAATGAGCAGTCCTTC. Translating it yields CASSSRPRDMDNEQSF.

Worth noting for this clonotype: A read error may account for a junction end that differs from germline. The CDR3 loop reads CANSLESGFTGELFF. The CDR3 bases are TGTGCCAACAGCTTAGAGTCAGGGTTCACAGGGGAGCTGTTTTTT. V is TRBV11-2 and J is TRBJ2-2, with a tentative D call TRBD1 (5 bases). Germline lookup yields CDR1 SGHAT and CDR2 FQNNGV. The CDR3 is 15 amino acids.

As concerns this clonotype: A junction boundary mismatches the germline segment, possibly from a read error. The chain has TRBV11-1 and TRBJ2-3; TRBD2 matches at 7 bases. Germline V gene sequence: CDR1 SGHAT, CDR2 FQDESV (reference sequence). The CDR3 runs 14 residues. The CDR3 reads CASSLRQRAGETHF. The CDR3, as DNA: TGTGCCAGCAGCTTAAGGCAGCGTGCGGGAGAGACACACTTT.

Points on this clonotype: Just one base apart from a much larger clone, this may be a read error. The rearrangement joins TRBV10-3 to TRBJ2-2; TRBD1 is a possible D gene (6 bases). The germline V gene encodes CDR1 ENHRY and CDR2 SYGVKD. The CDR3 loop spans 14 amino acids. The CDR3 is CAITGHANIGELFF. The CDR3 DNA reads as TGTGCCATCACGGGACACGCGAACATCGGGGAGCTGTTTTTT.

This chain links TRBV2 with TRBJ2-1, with TRBD2 identical over 10 bases. The CDR3 length is 16 residues. Germline-derived CDR1 and CDR2 are SNHLY and FYNNEI. V shed 5 bases and J 7 bases; nucleotides not matched to a gene: 11. The CDR3: CASSSSGLAKSNEQFF. For the CDR3, the DNA is TGTGCCAGCAGTTCCTCGGGACTAGCGAAAAGTAATGAGCAGTTCTTC.

This clonotype came up many times. V is TRBV7-9 and J is TRBJ2-1; D is perhaps TRBD1 (6 bases). Germline assignment: CDR1 SEHNR and CDR2 FQNEAQ (reference sequence). CDR3 length equals 14 residues. V lost 1 base to trimming and J lost 5 bases, with 9 bases between them. This CDR3 reads CASSLGTVDNEQFF. CDR3 bases: TGTGCCAGCAGCTTAGGGACAGTAGACAATGAGCAGTTCTTC.

To note about this clonotype: The CDR3 carries no conserved terminal phenylalanine or tryptophan, so it likely arises from a read error. Because the CDR3's place on the DNA is in doubt, the DNA is left out and the CDR3 is given as listed by TCRdb. V and J are TRBV11-2 and TRBJ2-3; the table's D call, TRBD2, was not checked against the DNA. Germline CDR1 reads SGHAT; CDR2 reads FQNNGV. Both ends counted, the CDR3 spans 16 residues. CDR3 loop: CARSPQREGVQIRSIL.

Of note for this clonotype: This sequence may be a read error, since a much larger clone differs from it by one base. The genes are TRBV6-1 and TRBJ2-7; a possible D gene is TRBD2 (5 bases). The CDR3 has 15 amino acids. With 1 base removed from V and 2 bases from J, the gap between germline ends came to 12 bases. CDR1 and CDR2 (germline): MNHNS, SASEGT. CDR3 residues: CASSEGVSETYEQYF. CDR3 nucleotides: TGTGCCAGCAGTGAAGGAGTTAGCGAAACCTACGAGCAGTACTTC.

The chain recombines TRBV10-3 with TRBJ2-5; 9 bases match TRBD1. The germline CDR1 and CDR2 sequences are ENHRY and SYGVKD. The J segment lost 1 base and the V segment lost 6 bases, leaving 3 bases of the junction unmatched. The CDR3 contains 14 residues. In DNA, the CDR3 is TGTGCCATCAGAACAGGGGGCGGCCAAGAGACCCAGTACTTC. Translation: CAIRTGGGQETQYF.

In its sample, this clonotype was seen many times. The chain combines TRBV7-8 with TRBJ2-1; a weak D match, TRBD1 (6 bases). Germline CDR1 and CDR2: SGHVS and FQNEAQ. Between the trimmed V and J ends, which lost 5 bases and 10 bases, there was a span of 12 bases. The CDR3 length is 12 residues. The CDR3 DNA is TGTGCCAGCAGCCCCCGGACAGTCGAGCAGTTCTTC. This sequence encodes CASSPRTVEQFF.

Concerning this clonotype: One junction end disagrees with the germline gene, perhaps due to a read error. The V and J genes are TRBV11-2 and TRBJ2-3; 10 bases fit TRBD2. The germline gives CDR1 SGHAT, CDR2 FQNNGV. The CDR3 consists of 17 residues. The CDR3 region is CVSSPGRTSGSTDTQYF. The CDR3 DNA is TGTGTCAGCAGCCCAGGCCGGACTAGCGGAAGCACAGATACACAGTATTTT.

By proportion, this clonotype is medium-sized. The chain uses TRBV11-3 and TRBJ1-5; D uncertain. This CDR3 region has 13 residues. Trimming removed 2 bases from V and 3 bases from J, with 5 bases in between. Germline CDR1 is SGHNT and CDR2 is YENEEA. The CDR3 DNA reads as TGTGCCAGCAGCTTACAGTCCAATCAGCCCCAGCATTTT. It translates to CASSLQSNQPQHF. The full variable domain, rest sourced from reference TRBV11-3 and TRBJ1-5, is EAGVVQSPRYKIIEKKQPVAFWCNPISGHNTLYWYLQNLGQGPELLIRYENEEAVDDSQLPKDRFSAERLKGVDSTLKIQPAELGDSAVYLCASSLQSNQPQHFGDGTRLSIL.

This clonotype was seen a few times. Because the CDR3's place on the DNA is in doubt, the DNA is left out and the CDR3 is given as listed by TCRdb. V and J are TRBV11-2 and TRBJ1-2. With termini counted, the CDR3 has 15 amino acids. Germline V gene data show CDR1 as SGHAT and CDR2 as FQNNGV. CDR3 region: CASSLDRVDAYGCTF.